This T cell receptor (beta chain) derives from a study of blood T cell repertoires in COVID-19. Looking at the study overall: PBMCs, B-cell-depleted T cells, or T cells provided the cDNA or gDNA that made up the material.

Profiled with immunoSEQ multiplex PCR; TCRdb holds only in-frame clones, not every one. Of 30,000 to 45,000 clones in the sample, under 90% were seen once. This sequence was found in a man in his 70s with acute or convalescent COVID-19. The specimen sequenced was peripheral blood.

CDR3 in DNA: TGCGCCAGCAGCCAAGGAGGGTCGCTAAGCAATCAGCCCCAGCATTTT. This translates into CASSQGGSLSNQPQHF. This chain uses TRBV4-1 with TRBJ1-5; D gene uncertain. This CDR3 has 16 amino acids. V was clipped by 1 base and J by 1 base, with 11 bases between them. The germline V gene encodes CDR1 MGHRA and CDR2 YSYEKL.